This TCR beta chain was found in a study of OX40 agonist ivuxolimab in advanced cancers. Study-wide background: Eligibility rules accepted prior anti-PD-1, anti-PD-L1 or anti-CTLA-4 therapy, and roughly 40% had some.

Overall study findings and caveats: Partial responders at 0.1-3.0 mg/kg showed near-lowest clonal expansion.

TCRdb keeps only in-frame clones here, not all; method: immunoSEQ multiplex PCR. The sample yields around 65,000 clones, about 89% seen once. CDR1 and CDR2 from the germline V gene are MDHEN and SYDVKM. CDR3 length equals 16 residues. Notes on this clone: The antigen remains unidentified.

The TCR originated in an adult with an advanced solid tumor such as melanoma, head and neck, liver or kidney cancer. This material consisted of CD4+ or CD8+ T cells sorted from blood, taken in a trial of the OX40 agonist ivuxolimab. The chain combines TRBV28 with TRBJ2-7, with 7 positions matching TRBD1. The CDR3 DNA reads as TGTGCTTCCGGGACAGTCACTCTTGTATACTCCTACGAGCAGTACTTC. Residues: CASGTVTLVYSYEQYF.